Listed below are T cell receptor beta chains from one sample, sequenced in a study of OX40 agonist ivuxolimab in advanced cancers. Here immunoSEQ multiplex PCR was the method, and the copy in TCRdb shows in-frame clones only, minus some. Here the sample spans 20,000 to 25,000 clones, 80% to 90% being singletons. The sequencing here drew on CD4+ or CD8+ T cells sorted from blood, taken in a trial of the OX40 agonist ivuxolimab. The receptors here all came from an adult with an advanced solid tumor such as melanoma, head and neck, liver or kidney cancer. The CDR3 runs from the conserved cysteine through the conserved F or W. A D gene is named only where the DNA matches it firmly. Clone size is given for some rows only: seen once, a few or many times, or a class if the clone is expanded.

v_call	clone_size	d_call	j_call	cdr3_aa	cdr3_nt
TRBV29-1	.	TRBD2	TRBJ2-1	CSVGTSEYNEQFF	TGCAGCGTCGGGACTAGCGAATACAATGAGCAGTTCTTC
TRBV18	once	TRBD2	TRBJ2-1	CASSQTSRTSEQFF	TGTGCCAGCTCTCAGACTAGCCGTACGAGTGAGCAGTTCTTC
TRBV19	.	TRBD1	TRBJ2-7	CASSRSQGILYEQYF	TGTGCCAGTAGTAGGTCACAGGGGATCTTGTACGAGCAGTACTTC
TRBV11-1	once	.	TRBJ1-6	CASSLTVTAPLHF	TGTGCCAGCAGCCTAACGGTGACAGCACCCCTCCACTTT
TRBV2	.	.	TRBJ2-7	CASSERGNYEQYF	TGTGCCAGCAGTGAAAGGGGCAACTACGAGCAGTACTTC
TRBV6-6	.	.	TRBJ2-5	CASRDFETQYF	TGTGCCAGCAGGGACTTCGAGACCCAGTACTTC
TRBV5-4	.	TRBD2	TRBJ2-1	CASSYQAGVFLNEQFF	TGTGCCAGCAGCTACCAAGCGGGAGTTTTTTTAAATGAGCAGTTCTTC
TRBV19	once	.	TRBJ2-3	CASSIWGTDTQYF	TGTGCCAGTAGTATCTGGGGCACAGATACGCAGTATTTT
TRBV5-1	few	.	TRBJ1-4	CASSLGHGNEKLFF	TGCGCCAGCAGCTTGGGGCATGGTAATGAAAAACTGTTTTTT
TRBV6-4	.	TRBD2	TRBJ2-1	CASSRGLAGAKDEQFF	TGTGCCAGCAGTCGGGGACTAGCGGGAGCTAAGGATGAGCAGTTCTTC
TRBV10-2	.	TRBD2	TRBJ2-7	CASSSSGSSYEQYF	TGCGCCAGCAGCTCTAGCGGGAGCTCCTACGAGCAGTACTTC
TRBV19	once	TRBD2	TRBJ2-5	CASSIGGTSGLGETQYF	TGTGCCAGTAGTATAGGGGGAACTAGCGGCCTGGGGGAGACCCAGTACTTC
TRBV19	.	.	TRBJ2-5	CASSPSGPYQETQYF	TGTGCCAGTAGCCCCTCGGGGCCGTACCAAGAGACCCAGTACTTC
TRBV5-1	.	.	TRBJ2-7	CASSLRQDAYEQYF	TGCGCCAGCAGCTTGAGGCAGGACGCATACGAGCAGTACTTC
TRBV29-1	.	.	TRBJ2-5	CSVGSVEETQYF	TGCAGCGTTGGTAGTGTTGAGGAGACCCAGTACTTC
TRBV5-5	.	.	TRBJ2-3	CASSPQRWTDTQYF	TGTGCCAGCAGCCCGCAGCGGTGGACAGATACGCAGTATTTT
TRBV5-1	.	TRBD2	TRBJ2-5	CASSLAGGPVETQYF	TGCGCCAGCAGCTTGGCGGGAGGGCCTGTGGAGACCCAGTACTTC
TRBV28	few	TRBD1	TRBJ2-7	CASRPPGQGYEQYF	TGTGCCAGCAGACCACCGGGACAGGGCTACGAGCAGTACTTC
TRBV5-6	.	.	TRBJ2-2	CASSRRVLRTGELFF	TGTGCCAGCAGTCGCCGGGTCCTCAGGACCGGGGAGCTGTTTTTT
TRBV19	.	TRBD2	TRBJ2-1	CASSIEGGTSGSSYNEQFF	TGTGCCAGTAGTATAGAGGGTGGGACTAGCGGGAGCTCCTACAATGAGCAGTTCTTC
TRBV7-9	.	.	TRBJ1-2	CASSLQGNGYTF	TGTGCCAGCAGCTTACAGGGAAACGGCTACACCTTC
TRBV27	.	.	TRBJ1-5	CASSLLGDQPQHF	TGTGCCAGCAGTTTATTAGGGGATCAGCCCCAGCATTTT
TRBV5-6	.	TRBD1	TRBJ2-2	CASSRVRTGTWPGELFF	TGTGCCAGCAGCCGCGTTCGGACAGGGACATGGCCCGGGGAGCTGTTTTTT
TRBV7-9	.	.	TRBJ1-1	CASSLRGQDTEAFF	TGTGCCAGCAGCTTACGGGGACAAGACACTGAAGCTTTCTTT
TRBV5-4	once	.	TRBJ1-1	CASSLAENTEAFF	TGTGCCAGCAGCTTGGCGGAGAACACTGAAGCTTTCTTT
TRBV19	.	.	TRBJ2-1	CASSSQRNEQFF	TGTGCCAGTAGTTCCCAGAGGAATGAGCAGTTCTTC
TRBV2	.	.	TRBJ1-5	CASSATGLYSNQPQHF	TGTGCCAGCAGTGCAACAGGACTTTATAGCAATCAGCCCCAGCATTTT
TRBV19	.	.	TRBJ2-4	CASSLAAIKNIQYF	TGTGCCAGTTCTCTGGCCGCGATCAAAAACATTCAGTACTTC
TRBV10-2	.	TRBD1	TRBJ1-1	CASSATPGAGGESFF	TGCGCCAGCAGTGCTACTCCGGGGGCAGGGGGCGAATCTTTCTTT
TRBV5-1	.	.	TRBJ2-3	CASSLGGASTDTQYF	TGCGCCAGCAGCTTGGGGGGCGCTAGCACAGATACGCAGTATTTT
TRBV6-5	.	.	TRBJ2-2	CASSYSILRETGELFF	TGTGCCAGCAGTTACTCGATACTGAGGGAGACCGGGGAGCTGTTTTTT
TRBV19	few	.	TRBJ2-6	CASRTGSSGANVLTF	TGTGCCAGTAGGACGGGTAGCTCTGGGGCCAACGTCCTGACTTTC
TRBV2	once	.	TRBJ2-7	CASSGGLTSGEQYF	TGTGCCAGCAGTGGTGGACTAACATCTGGCGAGCAGTACTTC
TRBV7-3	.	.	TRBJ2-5	CASSRGTGETQYF	TGTGCCAGCTCTCGGGGGACCGGAGAGACCCAGTACTTC
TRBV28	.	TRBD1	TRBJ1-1	CASRPRGQGSTEAFF	TGTGCCAGCAGACCGCGCGGACAGGGGAGCACTGAAGCTTTCTTT
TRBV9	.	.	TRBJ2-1	CASSESGVGYDEQFF	TGTGCCAGCAGCGAATCTGGGGTAGGGTACGATGAGCAGTTCTTC
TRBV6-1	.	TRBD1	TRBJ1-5	CASTSGQGNQPQHF	TGTGCCAGCACCTCCGGACAGGGAAACCAGCCCCAGCATTTT
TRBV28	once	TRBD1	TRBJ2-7	CASSLLPGQGTYEQYF	TGTGCCAGCAGTTTACTTCCGGGACAGGGCACCTACGAGCAGTACTTC
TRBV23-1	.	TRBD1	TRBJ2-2	CASRHRIPGGHGELFF	TGCGCCAGCAGGCACCGGATTCCAGGGGGCCACGGGGAGCTGTTTTTT
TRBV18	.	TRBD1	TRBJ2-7	CASSPPGTGILYEQYF	TGTGCCAGCTCACCTCCCGGGACAGGGATTCTCTACGAGCAGTACTTC
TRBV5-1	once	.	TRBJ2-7	CASSLALVGIGEQYF	TGCGCCAGCAGCTTGGCCTTAGTTGGGATAGGCGAGCAGTACTTC